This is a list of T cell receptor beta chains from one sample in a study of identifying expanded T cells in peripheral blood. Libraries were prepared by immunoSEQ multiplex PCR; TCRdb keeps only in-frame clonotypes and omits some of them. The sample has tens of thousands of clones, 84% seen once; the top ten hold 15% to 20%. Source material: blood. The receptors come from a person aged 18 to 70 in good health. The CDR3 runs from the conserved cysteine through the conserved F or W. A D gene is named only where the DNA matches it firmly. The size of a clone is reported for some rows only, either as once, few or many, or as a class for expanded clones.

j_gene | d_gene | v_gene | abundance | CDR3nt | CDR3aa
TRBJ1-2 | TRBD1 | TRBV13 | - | TGTGCCAGCAGAAAGACGGGACAGTCCGCGAGTGGCTACACCTTC | CASRKTGQSASGYTF
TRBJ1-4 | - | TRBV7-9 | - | TGTGCCAGCAGCTTAGCTGGTCTAAACCTGTTTTTT | CASSLAGLNLFF
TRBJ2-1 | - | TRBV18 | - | TGTGCCAGCTCAGGGGACATGGGATACAATGAGCAGTTCTTC | CASSGDMGYNEQFF
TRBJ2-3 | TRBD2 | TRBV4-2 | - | TGTGCCAGCAGCCAAGATCCGGGAGGTTTGACAGATACGCAGTATTTT | CASSQDPGGLTDTQYF
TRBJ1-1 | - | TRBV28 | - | TGTGCCAGCAGTTTCCATTCAGCGAACACTGAAGCTTTCTTT | CASSFHSANTEAFF
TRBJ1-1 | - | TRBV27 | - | TGTGCCAGCAGTCTTCTTTCCGAGGGAACTGAAGCTTTCTTT | CASSLLSEGTEAFF
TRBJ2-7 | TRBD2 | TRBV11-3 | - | TGTGCCAGCAGCTTAAAACGGGAGGGTGGGTACGAGCAGTACTTC | CASSLKREGGYEQYF
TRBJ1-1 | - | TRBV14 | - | TGTGCCAGCAGCCAATGGAACGGGGACGCTGAAGCTTTCTTT | CASSQWNGDAEAFF
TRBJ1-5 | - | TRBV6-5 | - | TGTGCCAGCAGTTACTCGGGGCAGAGCAATCAGCCCCAGCATTTT | CASSYSGQSNQPQHF
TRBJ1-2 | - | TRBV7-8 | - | TGTGCCAGCAGCCGTGGGGCAGGGGATGGCTACACCTTC | CASSRGAGDGYTF
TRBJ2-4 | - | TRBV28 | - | TGTGCCAGCAGTTTTCGCGGTGGTTCAGTCTACATTCAGTACTTC | CASSFRGGSVYIQYF
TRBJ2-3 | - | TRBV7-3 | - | TGTGCCAGCAGCCCGGACTACGGTACGCAGTATTTT | CASSPDYGTQYF
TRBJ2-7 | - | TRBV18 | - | TGTGCCAGCTCACCTCCAGGTTTGGGCTCCTACGAGCAGTACTTC | CASSPPGLGSYEQYF
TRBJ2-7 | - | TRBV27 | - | TGTGCCAGCAGTAGGACAGACACCTACGAGCAGTACTTC | CASSRTDTYEQYF
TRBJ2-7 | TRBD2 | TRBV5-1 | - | TGCGCCAGCAGCTTGGCCCGGCCCATTATAAGCGGGAGTGCGGGGAACGAGCAGTACTTC | CASSLARPIISGSAGNEQYF
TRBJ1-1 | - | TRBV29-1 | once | TGCAGCGTTGCTGACTCGGCTGAAGCTTTCTTT | CSVADSAEAFF
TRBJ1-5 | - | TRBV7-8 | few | TGTGCCAGCAGCTTAGGGGACAGCAATCAGCCCCAGCATTTT | CASSLGDSNQPQHF
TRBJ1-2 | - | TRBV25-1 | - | TGTGCCAGCAGTGAGGGGGCTTATGGCTACACCTTC | CASSEGAYGYTF
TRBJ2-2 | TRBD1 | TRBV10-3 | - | TGTGCCATCAACAGGGGACAGAACACCGGGGAGCTGTTTTTT | CAINRGQNTGELFF
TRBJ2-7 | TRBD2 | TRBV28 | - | TGTGCCAGCAGATCAGAGCGGGAGTCTTACGAGCAGTACTTC | CASRSERESYEQYF
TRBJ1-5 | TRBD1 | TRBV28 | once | TGTGCCAGCAGTCCGTGGGGACAGGGGGCTGTTGGCAATCAGCCCCAGCATTTT | CASSPWGQGAVGNQPQHF
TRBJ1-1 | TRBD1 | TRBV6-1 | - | TGTGCCAGCAGTGCTACAGGGGTGAACACTGAAGCTTTCTTT | CASSATGVNTEAFF
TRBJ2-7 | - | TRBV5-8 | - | TGTGCCAGCAGCTTGGTGGTTCCCCCCTACGAGCAGTACTTC | CASSLVVPPYEQYF
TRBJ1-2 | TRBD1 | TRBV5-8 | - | TGTGCCAGCAGTTCGGACAGGGGCGTCTATGGCTACACCTTC | CASSSDRGVYGYTF
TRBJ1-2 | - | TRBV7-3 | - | TGTGCCAGCAGCTCTAACGGGGGAGGCTATGGCTACACCTTC | CASSSNGGGYGYTF
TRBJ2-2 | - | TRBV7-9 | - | TGTGCCAGCAGCTTTATGGGCACCGGGGAGCTGTTTTTT | CASSFMGTGELFF
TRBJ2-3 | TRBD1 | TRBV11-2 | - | TGTGCCAGCCGACCAAGTGGGGACAGCGTAGTCCGGTTT | CASRPSGDSVVRF
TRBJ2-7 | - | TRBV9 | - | TGTGCCAGCAGCGTAGAACGAGAACCTATTTACGAGCAGTACTTC | CASSVEREPIYEQYF
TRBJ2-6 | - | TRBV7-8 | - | TGTGCCAGCAGCTCCCCGGGGTCTGGGGCCAACGTCCTGACTTTC | CASSSPGSGANVLTF
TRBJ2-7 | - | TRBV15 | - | TGTGCCACCAGCGGGGAGTGGGGGCGGTCCTACGAGCAGTACTTC | CATSGEWGRSYEQYF
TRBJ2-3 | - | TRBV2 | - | TGTGCCAGCAGTGAACCGTCTTATAACACAGATACGCAGTATTTT | CASSEPSYNTDTQYF
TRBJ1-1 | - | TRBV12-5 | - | TGTGCTAGTGGTTTGTATGGGAACACTGAAGCTTTCTTT | CASGLYGNTEAFF
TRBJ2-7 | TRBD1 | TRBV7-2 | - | TGTGCCAGCAGCCCCTCGGGACAGGGGCACGAGCAGTACTTC | CASSPSGQGHEQYF
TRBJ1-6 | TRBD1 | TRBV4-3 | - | TGCGCCAGCAGCCAAGAAGCAGCAGGGGGAAATAATTCACCCCTCCACTTT | CASSQEAAGGNNSPLHF
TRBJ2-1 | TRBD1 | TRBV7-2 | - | TGTGCCAGCAGCTTGGCGAGACAGGGTTTGAAGAATGAGCAGTTCTTC | CASSLARQGLKNEQFF
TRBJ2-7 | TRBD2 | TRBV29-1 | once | TGCAGCGTTGATGTTGGCGGGAGGGACTACGAGCAGTACTTC | CSVDVGGRDYEQYF
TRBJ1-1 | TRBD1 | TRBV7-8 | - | TGTGCCAGCAGCTTAGCCTGGGACAGTGAAGCTTTCTTT | CASSLAWDSEAFF
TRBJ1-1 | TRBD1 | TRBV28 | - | TGTGCCAGCAGTTCCCGGACAGGGGCAGGAACTGAAGCTTTCTTT | CASSSRTGAGTEAFF
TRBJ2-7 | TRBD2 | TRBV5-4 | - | TGTGCCAGCAGCGCGACTAGCGGGAGTACTCACGAGCAGTACTTC | CASSATSGSTHEQYF
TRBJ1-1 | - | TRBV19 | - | TGTGCCAGTAGGTGGGCTGAAGACACTGAAGCTTTCTTT | CASRWAEDTEAFF
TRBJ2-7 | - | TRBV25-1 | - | TGTGCCAGCAGTGGGCAGGTCTACGAGCAGTACTTC | CASSGQVYEQYF
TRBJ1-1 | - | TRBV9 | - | TGTGCCAGCAGCGTCCGACAGTCGAACACTGAAGCTTTCTTT | CASSVRQSNTEAFF
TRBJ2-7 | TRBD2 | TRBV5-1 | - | TGCGCCAGCAGCAGTCTAGCGGGAAGGGCCCCCGAGCAGTACTTC | CASSSLAGRAPEQYF
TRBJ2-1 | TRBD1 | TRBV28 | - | TGTGCCAGCAGGCGGGACAGGGCAAACTGGCAGTTCTTC | CASRRDRANWQFF
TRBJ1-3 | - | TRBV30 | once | TGTGCCTGGAGTGTATTTACTGGAAACACCATATATTTT | CAWSVFTGNTIYF
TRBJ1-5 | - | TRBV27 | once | TGTGCCCTCGTGTTGGCGGGGTATAGCAATCAGCCCCAGCATTTT | CALVLAGYSNQPQHF
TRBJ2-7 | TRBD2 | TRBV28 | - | TGTGCCAGCACCGACCCCCGTCCCCCGGCTAGCGGGTACCCCTACGAGCAGTACTTC | CASTDPRPPASGYPYEQYF
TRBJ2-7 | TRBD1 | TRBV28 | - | TGTGCCAGCAGTTCCACAGGGGGTGGATCCCCCTACGAGCAGTACTTC | CASSSTGGGSPYEQYF
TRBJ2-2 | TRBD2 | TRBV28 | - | TGTGCCAGCGTACAAGCGGGAGTTACCGGGGAGCTGTTTTTT | CASVQAGVTGELFF
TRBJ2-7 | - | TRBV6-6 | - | TGTGCCAGCAGTTCCCCACAGGGCTACGAGCAGTACTTC | CASSSPQGYEQYF